This entry lists 18 T cell receptor beta chains sequenced from one sample in a study of T cells in tuberculosis. Data came from immunoSEQ multiplex PCR; TCRdb stores just in-frame clones and leaves some out. The data show more than 35,000 clones, with roughly 95% seen just once and around 7% held by the top ten. Sequenced sample: PBMCs. The receptors originated from a donor between 10 and 35 years old with latent tuberculosis or without tuberculosis infection.

CDR3 nucleotides: TGTGCCAGCTCACCTAGCGCAGATACGCAGTATTTT. Residues: CASSPSADTQYF. The rearrangement uses TRBV18 and TRBJ2-3; D perhaps matches TRBD2 (5 bases). Germline CDR1 is KGHSH and CDR2 is LQKENI. V lost 3 bases to trimming and J lost 4 bases, with 5 bases between them. The length of the CDR3 is 12 residues.

The V and J genes are TRBV18 and TRBJ2-3, with D perhaps TRBD2 (5 bases). V lost 1 base and J lost 1, with 6 bases in between. CDR3 length: 14 residues. The germline V gene encodes CDR1 KGHSH and CDR2 LQKENI. The CDR3 region has the DNA TGTGCCAGCTCACCACAGAGGGGCACAGATACGCAGTATTTT. Amino acids: CASSPQRGTDTQYF.

The genes are TRBV7-2 and TRBJ2-7; 10 nucleotides align to TRBD1. J lost 5 bases, V lost 4 bases, and 2 bases had no gene match. Germline V gene sequence: CDR1 SGHTA, CDR2 FQGNSA. CDR3 size: 13 residues. The CDR3 nucleotides read TGTGCCAGCAGCTGGGACAGGGGCCACGAGCAGTACTTC. Residues: CASSWDRGHEQYF.

The chain combines TRBV9 with TRBJ2-5; no clear D. Germline V gene data show CDR1 as SGDLS and CDR2 as YYNGEE. This CDR3 contains 14 residues. With 4 bases removed from V and 7 bases from J, the gap between germline ends came to 17 bases. DNA for the CDR3: TGTGCCAGCAGCCCCCCAACTCCTCGAGGGACCCAGTACTTC. Protein: CASSPPTPRGTQYF.

This chain links TRBV9 with TRBJ1-2, with TRBD1 as a possible D gene (6 bases). Germline assignment: CDR1 SGDLS and CDR2 YYNGEE. CDR3 length equals 12 residues. V was cut by 3 bases and J by 6 bases, with 9 bases left in between. The CDR3 protein is CASSAHRDGYTF. The CDR3 DNA reads TGTGCCAGCAGCGCCCACAGGGATGGCTACACCTTC.

The genes are TRBV7-8 and TRBJ1-6; D remains unclear. V gave up 2 bases and J gave up 8 bases, with 16 bases separating them. There are 16 residues in the CDR3. Germline V gene lookup returns CDR1 SGHVS and CDR2 FQNEAQ. The CDR3 DNA follows: TGTGCCAGCAGCTTAAGTCAGCGGGTATGGGATTCACCCCTCCACTTT. Its translation is CASSLSQRVWDSPLHF.

V is TRBV10-2 and J is TRBJ2-7; 8 positions agree with TRBD2. The CDR3 is 14 residues long. The germline V gene encodes CDR1 WSHSY and CDR2 SAAADI. V was pared by 5 bases and J by 3 bases, with 6 bases of the junction left unmatched. The CDR3 sequence is CASSNSGNFYEQYF. The CDR3 nucleotides read TGCGCCAGCAGTAATAGCGGGAATTTCTACGAGCAGTACTTC.

The gene calls are TRBV4-1 and TRBJ1-2; D is unresolved. The CDR3 covers 15 residues. Germline V gene sequence: CDR1 MGHRA, CDR2 YSYEKL. Trimming removed 0 bases from V and 3 bases from J, with 11 bases in between. CDR3 sequence reads: CASSQDRTVHYGYTF. The CDR3, as DNA: TGCGCCAGCAGCCAAGATCGTACAGTTCACTATGGCTACACCTTC.

This chain's CDR3 is CASSQVSREDEQYF. The CDR3 nucleotides are TGTGCCAGCTCACAGGTGAGCCGTGAGGACGAGCAGTACTTC. J is TRBJ2-7 and V is TRBV18, with no clear D. Germline CDR1 is KGHSH and CDR2 is LQKENI. V was trimmed by 4 bases and J by 5 bases, leaving 15 bases between them. The CDR3 consists of 14 residues.

J is TRBJ2-7 and V is TRBV5-1, with 10 bases fitting TRBD2. The trim removed 1 base at V and 7 bases at J, leaving 2 bases unmatched. This CDR3 has 13 residues. CDR1 and CDR2 (germline): SGHRS, YFSETQ. This CDR3 is CASSLRTSGEQYF. The CDR3 DNA reads TGCGCCAGCAGCTTGAGGACTAGCGGAGAGCAGTACTTC.

The chain joins TRBV9 to TRBJ1-3, with 9 bases that match TRBD1. Germline V gene data show CDR1 as SGDLS and CDR2 as YYNGEE. The CDR3 length is 19 residues. Trimming removed 0 bases from V and 0 bases from J; junction bases left unmatched: 10. The CDR3 sequence: CASSVAPPGQGFSGNTIYF. The DNA of the CDR3 is TGTGCCAGCAGCGTAGCCCCACCGGGACAGGGTTTCTCTGGAAACACCATATATTTT.

This clone was counted a single time. The chain has TRBV27 and TRBJ2-7; 7 bases are shared with TRBD1. The CDR3 has 15 residues. V trimming: 3 bases; J trimming: 0 bases; junction bases outside the gene matches: 5. Per germline, CDR1 MNHEY and CDR2 SMNVEV (reference sequence). The CDR3 sequence is CASSFGDSLSYEQYF. The CDR3 coding sequence is TGTGCCAGCAGTTTTGGGGACAGCCTCTCCTACGAGCAGTACTTC.

This clone has just one count. The chain employs TRBV9 and TRBJ2-1, with D possibly being TRBD2 (6 bases). Between the trimmed V and J ends, which lost 4 bases and 0 bases, there was a span of 14 bases. This CDR3 is built from 16 residues. The germline CDR1 and CDR2 sequences are SGDLS and YYNGEE. The CDR3 DNA reads TGTGCCAGCAGCCCTAACACCGGGAGCTCCTACAATGAGCAGTTCTTC. This translates into CASSPNTGSSYNEQFF.

In this sample, this clone turned up a few times. The chain carries TRBV18 and TRBJ1-2; maybe TRBD1 (6 bases). The CDR3 has 15 amino acids. The ends were cut back, 5 bases at V and 3 bases at J, with 16 bases in the middle. The germline V gene encodes CDR1 KGHSH and CDR2 LQKENI. The CDR3 protein is CASSNQGTLDYGYTF. DNA of the CDR3: TGTGCCAGCTCAAACCAGGGGACCTTGGACTATGGCTACACCTTC.

J is TRBJ1-5 and V is TRBV10-3; D uncertain. CDR1 is ENHRY and CDR2 is SYGVKD in the germline V gene. This CDR3 comprises 17 residues. V shed 0 bases and J shed 0 bases, with 12 bases lying between them. CDR3 residues: CAISESLIRHSNQPQHF. DNA of the CDR3: TGTGCCATCAGTGAGTCTTTGATCAGGCATAGCAATCAGCCCCAGCATTTT.

The J gene is TRBJ1-2, the V gene TRBV5-6, with TRBD1 matching 10 bases. Germline CDR1 reads SGHDT; CDR2 reads YYEEEE. This CDR3 comprises 16 residues. The trim removed 0 bases at V and 5 bases at J, leaving 7 bases unmatched. DNA of the CDR3: TGTGCCAGCAGCTTGGTCCGACAGGGGGCAAGGTATGGCTACACCTTC. Translation: CASSLVRQGARYGYTF.

V usage is TRBV19 and J usage is TRBJ1-5; 7 bases agree with TRBD1. Germline V gene lookup returns CDR1 LNHDA and CDR2 SQIVND (reference sequence). The J segment lost 3 bases and the V segment lost 2 bases, leaving 7 bases of the junction unmatched. This CDR3 is built from 16 residues. The CDR3 coding sequence is TGTGCCAGTAGTATAATAGGACAGGTTCTCAATCAGCCCCAGCATTTT. This encodes CASSIIGQVLNQPQHF.

The V and J genes are TRBV6-1 and TRBJ2-2; 8 bases line up with TRBD2. CDR1 is MNHNS and CDR2 is SASEGT in the germline V gene. The CDR3 loop spans 16 amino acids. J lost 5 bases, V lost 3 bases, and 8 bases had no gene match. The CDR3 reads CASSDLMRGDTGELFF. The DNA of the CDR3 is TGTGCCAGCAGTGATTTGATGCGGGGGGATACCGGGGAGCTGTTTTTT.